This TCR beta chain came from a study of T cells in Graves' hyperthyroidism and ophthalmopathy. The table lists this clonotype with many counts. The CDR3 loop spans 13 amino acids. The V and J ends lost 5 bases and 4 bases respectively, with 11 bases between them. Germline V gene sequence: CDR1 SGHTA, CDR2 FQGNSA. Using RNA transcripts as the source, TCR beta CDR3 regions were amplified. An initial round of RT-PCR targeting the TCR CDR3 relied on the HTBI primer set. TCRdb itself ran the multiplex PCR reads through MiXCR, one entry per CDR3 protein. The sample shows about 620,000 distinct CDR3 sequences, 15% to 20% of them seen only once.

This receptor was taken from a woman in her 30s with Graves' hyperthyroidism. Sequenced input: blood. The rearrangement joins TRBV7-2 to TRBJ1-1; D might be TRBD1 (6 bases). This CDR3 is CASSTQGSTEAFF. For the CDR3, the DNA is TGTGCCAGCAGCACACAGGGTTCCACTGAAGCTTTCTTT.